These 3 T cell receptor beta chains came from one sample sequenced in a study of cytomegalovirus exposure and HLA in healthy donors. The PCR used 60 Vbeta and 13 Jbeta primers. TCRdb's copy holds only in-frame clones and misses some; the assay was immunoSEQ multiplex PCR. The sample shows 200,000 to 250,000 clones, approximately 80% of them seen only once. Sequencing used PBMCs. Source of these receptors: a girl aged 10 to 17 in good health and CMV-seronegative.

This chain links TRBV10-3 with TRBJ2-1; 12 nucleotides match TRBD2. The CDR3 sequence is 14 residues long. Trimming at V came to 5 bases and at J to 7 bases, leaving 3 bases not matched to a gene. From germline, CDR1 is ENHRY and CDR2 SYGVKD. The CDR3: CAISFTSGRNEQFF. The CDR3 DNA follows: TGTGCCATCAGTTTTACTAGCGGGAGGAATGAGCAGTTCTTC.

The gene calls are TRBV7-9 and TRBJ1-5, with 11 nucleotides matching TRBD1. CDR1 and CDR2 (germline): SEHNR, FQNEAQ (reference sequence). Unmatched junction bases numbered 7, after V lost 3 bases and J lost 0 bases. The CDR3 sequence is 18 residues long. In DNA, the CDR3 is TGTGCCAGCAGCTTCACTGGGACAGGGGGATATAGCAATCAGCCCCAGCATTTT. Translating it yields CASSFTGTGGYSNQPQHF.

This chain connects TRBV5-1 to TRBJ2-3; 8 nucleotides agree with TRBD1. Germline trimming cut 3 bases from V and 5 bases from J; bases unmatched to any gene: 5. This CDR3 spans 14 amino acids. CDR1 is SGHRS, CDR2 YFSETQ, per germline. CDR3 nucleotide sequence: TGCGCCAGCAGCTCCATGACAGGGGAAGATACGCAGTATTTT. Its translation is CASSSMTGEDTQYF. Together with reference TRBV5-1 and TRBJ2-3, the CDR3 gives the full variable domain: KAGVTQTPRYLIKTRGQQVTLSCSPISGHRSVSWYQQTPGQGLQFLFEYFSETQRNKGNFPGRFSGRQFSNSRSEMNVSTLELGDSALYLCASSSMTGEDTQYFGPGTRLTVL.